These T cell receptor beta chains were read from a single sample in a study of blood T cell repertoires in COVID-19. Libraries were prepared by immunoSEQ multiplex PCR; TCRdb keeps only in-frame clonotypes and omits some of them. The data hold about 120,000 clones, with about four fifths observed a single time. Sequencing was done on a sample of peripheral blood. These receptors all come from a human donor in a cohort sampled during active COVID-19. Each CDR3 is given with its conserved first and last residue. D genes are given only for firm matches. Size tells how often a clone was seen (once, few, many) or the class of an expanded clone, and some rows leave it out.

abundance: few
j_gene: TRBJ1-3
d_gene: NA
v_gene: TRBV5-4
CDR3aa: CASRPERDGNTIYF
CDR3nt: TGTGCCAGCAGGCCTGAGAGGGATGGAAACACCATATATTTT

abundance: NA
j_gene: TRBJ1-2
d_gene: NA
v_gene: TRBV6-5
CDR3aa: CASSYPNSYGYTF
CDR3nt: TGTGCCAGCAGTTACCCCAACAGCTATGGCTACACCTTC

abundance: NA
j_gene: TRBJ2-5
d_gene: NA
v_gene: TRBV20-1
CDR3aa: CSARDRPTQYF
CDR3nt: TGCAGTGCTAGAGACCGTCCGACCCAGTACTTC

abundance: NA
j_gene: TRBJ2-7
d_gene: TRBD2
v_gene: TRBV3-1/TRBV3-2
CDR3aa: CASSQPLGRGGGYEQYF
CDR3nt: TGTGCCAGCAGCCAACCCCTGGGGAGGGGAGGAGGTTACGAGCAGTACTTC

abundance: NA
j_gene: TRBJ2-3
d_gene: TRBD2
v_gene: TRBV5-1
CDR3aa: CASSFTSGGYTDTQYF
CDR3nt: TGCGCCAGCAGCTTCACTAGCGGGGGATACACAGATACGCAGTATTTT

abundance: NA
j_gene: TRBJ1-4
d_gene: NA
v_gene: TRBV11-2
CDR3aa: CASSLEADGKLFF
CDR3nt: TGTGCCAGCAGCTTAGAGGCGGATGGAAAACTGTTTTTT

abundance: NA
j_gene: TRBJ2-1
d_gene: NA
v_gene: TRBV6-5
CDR3aa: CASMTDSYSREQFF
CDR3nt: TGTGCCAGCATGACGGACAGCTATTCTCGAGAGCAGTTCTTC

abundance: NA
j_gene: TRBJ2-5
d_gene: NA
v_gene: TRBV15
CDR3aa: CATSSTGGRETQYF
CDR3nt: TGTGCCACCAGCAGCACGGGGGGCCGAGAGACCCAGTACTTC

abundance: NA
j_gene: TRBJ1-2
d_gene: NA
v_gene: TRBV13
CDR3aa: CASSLVGPPITF
CDR3nt: TGTGCCAGCAGCTTAGTGGGGCCCCCAATCACCTTC

abundance: NA
j_gene: TRBJ2-7
d_gene: TRBD1
v_gene: TRBV29-1
CDR3aa: CSVAGTGGSYEQYF
CDR3nt: TGCAGCGTCGCTGGGACAGGCGGATCCTACGAGCAGTACTTC

abundance: NA
j_gene: TRBJ2-2
d_gene: TRBD2
v_gene: TRBV24-1
CDR3aa: CATSPGTSGTGELFF
CDR3nt: TGTGCCACCAGTCCCGGGACTAGCGGAACCGGGGAGCTGTTTTTT

abundance: NA
j_gene: TRBJ2-1
d_gene: TRBD2
v_gene: TRBV6-2/TRBV6-3
CDR3aa: CASSLAGGGLDEQFF
CDR3nt: TGTGCCAGCAGTCTGGCTGGCGGGGGGCTGGATGAGCAGTTCTTC

abundance: NA
j_gene: TRBJ2-7
d_gene: NA
v_gene: TRBV3-1/TRBV3-2
CDR3aa: CASSQKTGEQYF
CDR3nt: TGTGCCAGCAGCCAAAAGACTGGCGAGCAGTACTTC

abundance: NA
j_gene: TRBJ1-1
d_gene: TRBD1
v_gene: TRBV6-5
CDR3aa: CASWDRALRTEAFF
CDR3nt: TGTGCCAGCTGGGACAGAGCCTTGAGGACTGAAGCTTTCTTT

abundance: NA
j_gene: TRBJ2-7
d_gene: TRBD1
v_gene: TRBV24-1
CDR3aa: CATSDLQGQGSHEQYF
CDR3nt: TGTGCCACCAGTGATTTGCAAGGACAGGGTAGCCACGAGCAGTACTTC

abundance: NA
j_gene: TRBJ2-5
d_gene: NA
v_gene: TRBV7-9
CDR3aa: CASSLGTAYQETQYF
CDR3nt: TGTGCCAGCAGCTTAGGGACAGCCTACCAAGAGACCCAGTACTTC

abundance: NA
j_gene: TRBJ2-2
d_gene: NA
v_gene: TRBV28
CDR3aa: CASSLFFANTGELFF
CDR3nt: TGTGCCAGCAGTTTATTTTTCGCGAACACCGGGGAGCTGTTTTTT

abundance: NA
j_gene: TRBJ2-7
d_gene: NA
v_gene: TRBV9
CDR3aa: CASSTSGEGSYEQYF
CDR3nt: TGTGCCAGCAGCACCTCAGGGGAGGGGTCCTACGAGCAGTACTTC

abundance: NA
j_gene: TRBJ1-4
d_gene: TRBD1
v_gene: TRBV6-5
CDR3aa: CASSSGTGSKKLFF
CDR3nt: TGTGCCAGCAGCTCCGGGACAGGGAGTAAAAAACTGTTTTTT

abundance: NA
j_gene: TRBJ2-2
d_gene: NA
v_gene: TRBV10-1
CDR3aa: CASSATRNTNTGELFF
CDR3nt: TGCGCCAGCAGCGCGACAAGAAACACGAACACCGGGGAGCTGTTTTTT

abundance: NA
j_gene: TRBJ2-3
d_gene: TRBD2
v_gene: TRBV5-1
CDR3aa: CASSPGGTSGADTQYF
CDR3nt: TGCGCCAGCAGCCCGGGTGGCACTAGCGGGGCAGATACGCAGTATTTT

abundance: NA
j_gene: TRBJ2-1
d_gene: NA
v_gene: TRBV2
CDR3aa: CASSEASDNEQFF
CDR3nt: TGTGCCAGCAGTGAAGCTTCCGACAATGAGCAGTTCTTC

abundance: NA
j_gene: TRBJ1-6
d_gene: NA
v_gene: TRBV5-5
CDR3aa: CASSLDRSNSPLHF
CDR3nt: TGTGCCAGCAGCTTGGACAGGTCCAATTCACCCCTCCACTTT

abundance: NA
j_gene: TRBJ1-1
d_gene: TRBD1
v_gene: TRBV7-9
CDR3aa: CASSSTGGSNTEAFF
CDR3nt: TGTGCCAGCAGCTCGACAGGGGGATCGAACACTGAAGCTTTCTTT

abundance: NA
j_gene: TRBJ2-3
d_gene: TRBD1
v_gene: TRBV10-1
CDR3aa: CASSRGQGNADTQYF
CDR3nt: TGCGCCAGCAGTCGGGGACAGGGGAATGCAGATACGCAGTATTTT

abundance: NA
j_gene: TRBJ1-1
d_gene: NA
v_gene: TRBV5-6
CDR3aa: CASSRGPNTEAFF
CDR3nt: TGTGCCAGCAGCCGAGGCCCGAACACTGAAGCTTTCTTT

abundance: NA
j_gene: TRBJ1-6
d_gene: NA
v_gene: TRBV2
CDR3aa: CASSFRRTFNSPLHF
CDR3nt: TGTGCCAGCAGCTTTCGACGGACATTTAATTCACCCCTCCACTTT

abundance: NA
j_gene: TRBJ2-3
d_gene: TRBD1
v_gene: TRBV19
CDR3aa: CASSIRDRTDTQYF
CDR3nt: TGTGCCAGTAGTATCAGGGACAGGACAGATACGCAGTATTTT

abundance: NA
j_gene: TRBJ2-5
d_gene: NA
v_gene: TRBV18
CDR3aa: CASSNTLGGETQYF
CDR3nt: TGTGCCAGCTCCAACACTCTTGGGGGCGAGACCCAGTACTTC

abundance: NA
j_gene: TRBJ1-3
d_gene: TRBD1
v_gene: TRBV5-4
CDR3aa: CASNTGGSGNTIYF
CDR3nt: TGTGCCAGCAATACAGGGGGTTCTGGAAACACCATATATTTT

abundance: NA
j_gene: TRBJ2-7
d_gene: NA
v_gene: TRBV15
CDR3aa: CATSRGAGGEQYF
CDR3nt: TGTGCCACCAGCAGAGGTGCGGGCGGCGAGCAGTACTTC

abundance: few
j_gene: TRBJ1-5
d_gene: NA
v_gene: TRBV10-3
CDR3aa: CAISPDVGHQPQHF
CDR3nt: TGTGCCATCAGTCCGGACGTGGGGCATCAGCCCCAGCATTTT

abundance: NA
j_gene: TRBJ2-7
d_gene: TRBD1
v_gene: TRBV5-1
CDR3aa: CASSTQQGSEQYF
CDR3nt: TGCGCCAGCAGCACTCAACAGGGGAGCGAGCAGTACTTC

abundance: NA
j_gene: TRBJ2-2
d_gene: TRBD2
v_gene: TRBV5-1
CDR3aa: CASSQMGGTNTGELFF
CDR3nt: TGCGCCAGCAGCCAGATGGGGGGGACGAACACCGGGGAGCTGTTTTTT

abundance: NA
j_gene: TRBJ1-1
d_gene: TRBD1
v_gene: TRBV5-1
CDR3aa: CASSSTRGLGEAFF
CDR3nt: TGCGCCAGCAGCTCGACCAGGGGGCTGGGTGAAGCTTTCTTT

abundance: NA
j_gene: TRBJ1-4
d_gene: NA
v_gene: TRBV7-9
CDR3aa: CASSLDRANEKLFF
CDR3nt: TGTGCCAGCAGCTTAGACAGGGCTAATGAAAAACTGTTTTTT

abundance: once
j_gene: TRBJ2-5
d_gene: TRBD2
v_gene: TRBV10-3
CDR3aa: CAISDRGGREETQYF
CDR3nt: TGTGCCATCAGTGACCGGGGGGGCCGGGAAGAGACCCAGTACTTC

abundance: few
j_gene: TRBJ2-3
d_gene: NA
v_gene: TRBV12-5
CDR3aa: CASGTGFRDTQYF
CDR3nt: TGTGCTAGTGGGACAGGCTTCCGGGATACGCAGTATTTT

abundance: NA
j_gene: TRBJ2-5
d_gene: NA
v_gene: TRBV9
CDR3aa: CASGAGAETQYF
CDR3nt: TGTGCCAGCGGGGCAGGGGCGGAGACCCAGTACTTC

abundance: few
j_gene: TRBJ1-1
d_gene: NA
v_gene: TRBV3-1/TRBV3-2
CDR3aa: CASSQDDGRGAFF
CDR3nt: TGTGCCAGCAGCCAAGATGACGGCCGGGGAGCTTTCTTT

abundance: NA
j_gene: TRBJ1-1
d_gene: NA
v_gene: TRBV11-2
CDR3aa: CASSPSSLWGVAFF
CDR3nt: TGTGCCAGCAGCCCCAGCAGCTTGTGGGGAGTAGCTTTCTTT

abundance: NA
j_gene: TRBJ1-2
d_gene: TRBD1
v_gene: TRBV18
CDR3aa: CASPPQDREGYTF
CDR3nt: TGTGCCAGCCCACCCCAGGACAGGGAAGGCTACACCTTC

abundance: NA
j_gene: TRBJ2-1
d_gene: NA
v_gene: TRBV11-3
CDR3aa: CASSLDERVNEQFF
CDR3nt: TGTGCCAGCAGCCTAGACGAGAGGGTTAATGAGCAGTTCTTC

abundance: NA
j_gene: TRBJ2-2
d_gene: NA
v_gene: TRBV9
CDR3aa: CASSVEVGGHLTGELFF
CDR3nt: TGTGCCAGCAGCGTAGAGGTGGGTGGACACCTAACCGGGGAGCTGTTTTTT

abundance: NA
j_gene: TRBJ2-3
d_gene: TRBD2
v_gene: TRBV5-1
CDR3aa: CASSLWPSGGDTQYF
CDR3nt: TGCGCCAGCAGCTTATGGCCTAGCGGGGGGGATACGCAGTATTTT

abundance: NA
j_gene: TRBJ2-7
d_gene: TRBD1
v_gene: TRBV6-2/TRBV6-3
CDR3aa: CASSYAWTGGGEQYF
CDR3nt: TGTGCCAGCAGTTACGCCTGGACAGGGGGTGGTGAGCAGTACTTC

abundance: NA
j_gene: TRBJ2-7
d_gene: NA
v_gene: TRBV6-5
CDR3aa: CASSYAPEVFYEQYF
CDR3nt: TGTGCCAGCAGTTACGCACCAGAGGTTTTTTACGAGCAGTACTTC

abundance: NA
j_gene: TRBJ2-1
d_gene: TRBD1
v_gene: TRBV3-1/TRBV3-2
CDR3aa: CASSQDPGTAIYNEQFF
CDR3nt: TGTGCCAGCAGCCAAGATCCCGGGACAGCGATCTACAATGAGCAGTTCTTC

abundance: NA
j_gene: TRBJ2-3
d_gene: NA
v_gene: TRBV23-1
CDR3aa: CASRCGGWGTDTQYF
CDR3nt: TGCGCCAGCAGGTGCGGGGGCTGGGGCACAGATACGCAGTATTTT

abundance: once
j_gene: TRBJ2-5
d_gene: TRBD2
v_gene: TRBV4-3
CDR3aa: CASSQSLAGGWETQYF
CDR3nt: TGCGCCAGCAGCCAGTCACTAGCGGGGGGCTGGGAGACCCAGTACTTC

abundance: NA
j_gene: TRBJ2-1
d_gene: TRBD2
v_gene: TRBV3-1/TRBV3-2
CDR3aa: CASSQVASGAVEQFF
CDR3nt: TGTGCCAGCAGCCAAGTTGCTAGCGGGGCGGTTGAGCAGTTCTTC

abundance: NA
j_gene: TRBJ2-7
d_gene: TRBD1
v_gene: TRBV28
CDR3aa: CASRSGQGGIYEQYF
CDR3nt: TGTGCCAGCAGATCGGGACAGGGTGGGATCTACGAGCAGTACTTC